Listed below are T cell receptor beta chains from one sample, sequenced in a study of human T cells and chemical hapten exposure. One entry per CDR3 protein results from TCRdb running MiXCR on the RACE reads. Here the sample spans around 60,000 distinct CDR3 sequences, around 6.6% being singletons. Sequencing used whole blood, obtained in connection with sensitization to the hapten diphenylcyclopropenone (DPC). The receptors come from a woman in her 30s with alopecia areata. Some clones in this sample may be carry-over from other donors' samples. Both conserved end residues are part of each CDR3. A D gene is named only where the DNA matches it firmly. A row's size may be missing; if present it is once, few, many or a size class.

>.|TRBV2|TRBJ1-2|TRBD1
CASVPQGADYGDTF
TGTGCCAGCGTCCCCCAGGGGGCTGACTATGGCGACACCTTC
>.|TRBV30|TRBJ2-3|TRBD2
CAWNQRGGFGDTQYF
TGTGCCTGGAACCAGCGGGGCGGTTTTGGTGATACGCAGTATTTT
>many|TRBV29-1|TRBJ2-2|TRBD1
CSVEDRGTGLTGELFF
TGCAGCGTTGAAGATAGAGGGACAGGGCTGACCGGGGAGCTGTTTTTT
>many|TRBV25-1|TRBJ2-5|.
CASSDTGVQRETQYF
TGTGCCAGCAGTGATACGGGGGTACAGCGAGAGACCCAGTACTTC
>many|TRBV7-8|TRBJ2-6|.
CASSLGGGTSGANVLTF
TGTGCCAGCAGCTTAGGTGGGGGCACCTCTGGGGCCAACGTCCTGACTTTC
>many|TRBV12-3/TRBV12-4|TRBJ2-7|TRBD2
CASSPSGAGAYEQYF
TGTGCCAGCAGCCCCAGTGGTGCGGGGGCCTACGAGCAGTACTTC
>many|TRBV4-2|TRBJ1-5|TRBD1
CASSQDGTGTQPQHF
TGTGCCAGCAGCCAAGACGGGACAGGGACCCAGCCCCAGCATTTT
>many|TRBV20-1|TRBJ1-4|TRBD1
CSAIRQGGEKLFF
TGCAGTGCTATCCGACAGGGAGGTGAAAAACTGTTTTTT
>many|TRBV4-2|TRBJ1-6|.
CASSQGVYSNSPLHF
TGTGCCAGCAGCCAAGGGGTGTACTCTAATTCACCCCTCCACTTT
>many|TRBV29-1|TRBJ2-5|.
CSVEGYSLEETQYF
TGCAGCGTTGAAGGGTACAGCTTGGAAGAGACCCAGTACTTC
>many|TRBV18|TRBJ2-5|.
CASSPVRDIGETQYF
TGTGCCAGCTCACCGGTCCGGGACATTGGTGAGACCCAGTACTTC
>many|TRBV20-1|TRBJ2-3|.
CSARLGTTDTQYF
TGCAGTGCTAGGCTTGGAACTACAGATACGCAGTATTTT
>few|TRBV29-1|TRBJ2-5|.
CSVERGQKETQYF
TGCAGCGTTGAGCGGGGCCAGAAAGAGACCCAGTACTTC
>many|TRBV4-2|TRBJ2-1|.
CASSPPNQGYYNEQFF
TGTGCCAGCAGCCCACCCAATCAGGGATACTACAATGAGCAGTTCTTC
>many|TRBV12-3/TRBV12-4|TRBJ2-7|TRBD2
CASSLGPSGGGEQYF
TGTGCCAGCAGTTTAGGCCCTAGCGGGGGAGGCGAGCAGTACTTC